This TCR beta chain was obtained from a study of beta chain features in type 1 diabetes. General study points: Shortening that was moderate but significant affected the TCRB CDR3s of Type 1 diabetes patients in all four CD4+ subsets.

Notes on this clone: Its antigen is as yet unknown.

V dropped 5 bases and J dropped 6 bases, with 17 bases sitting between them. The CDR3 is 15 amino acids. Germline V gives CDR1 KGHSH, CDR2 LQKENI. Expressed TCRB transcripts were sequenced because the entire RNA isolate underwent reverse transcription. The table came from immunoSEQ multiplex PCR; TCRdb's copy has only in-frame clones and leaves some out. In the table there are 250,000 to 300,000 clones, 20% to 25% of which are singletons. The source is a woman under 40 with type 1 diabetes. The gene calls are TRBV18 and TRBJ1-5, with TRBD1 as a possible D gene (6 bases). The sample consisted of naive CD4+ T cells from blood. CDR3 DNA sequence: TGTGCCAGCTCAGCAACAGGGATATTAGGTCAGCCCCAGCATTTT. Amino acid sequence: CASSATGILGQPQHF.